These 30 T cell receptor beta chains originate from one sample sequenced in a study of T-cell memory formation after mild COVID-19. TCRdb re-analysed the 5' RACE reads in MiXCR, keeping a single row per CDR3 protein. This table holds around 310,000 distinct CDR3 sequences, about 15% found once. Sequencing was done on a sample of PBMCs or a T cell subset sorted from them (not recorded which). The source of these receptors is a man aged 18 to 29 who had mild COVID-19 (a few samples of this study predate the infection). Cell type and time point are not known.

The sample holds many counts of this clonotype. The CDR3 region is CASSFYSGYEQYV. CDR3 sequence (DNA): TGTGCCAGCAGCTTTTATAGCGGCTACGAGCAGTACGTC. The rearrangement uses TRBV5-6 and TRBJ2-7, with a possible D match to TRBD2 (6 bases). Trimming left V 2 bases short and J 3 bases short, with 9 bases between. The CDR3 runs 13 residues. Germline values: CDR1 SGHDT, CDR2 YYEEEE.

This clonotype was counted a few times. The V and J genes are TRBV4-1 and TRBJ1-2; unclear D gene. V lost 3 bases and J 6 bases, leaving 20 bases between the germline ends. The CDR3 totals 16 residues. Per germline, CDR1 MGHRA and CDR2 YSYEKL. DNA for the CDR3: TGCGCCAGCAGCCACGAATGGGGTAGACGGCGGGATGGCTACACCTTC. The encoded protein is CASSHEWGRRRDGYTF.

This clonotype was seen more than once but under ten times. The chain joins TRBV6-1 to TRBJ1-4; D possibly corresponds to TRBD1 (5 bases). This CDR3 has 13 residues. V dropped 4 bases and J dropped 11 bases, with 14 bases sitting between them. Germline V gives CDR1 MNHNS, CDR2 SASEGT. The CDR3 DNA reads as TGTGCCAGCAGTGCCGGGACCCTTTGGAAACTGTTTTTT. Translated: CASSAGTLWKLFF.

V is TRBV3-1 and J is TRBJ2-1; D might be TRBD1 (6 bases). From germline, CDR1 is LGHDT and CDR2 YNNKEL (reference sequence). Trimming shortened V by 3 bases and J by 7 bases, and 10 bases separated the two germline ends. The CDR3 has 13 amino acids. CDR3 coding DNA: TGTGCCAGCAGCCAGAAGGGGGTGAATGAGCAGTTCTTC. It codes for CASSQKGVNEQFF.

The CDR3 DNA reads TGTGCCAGCAGCGTAGATGCTTCCCGGTCGTACGAGCAGTACTTC. Its protein is CASSVDASRSYEQYF. The V and J genes are TRBV9 and TRBJ2-7; D unresolved. This CDR3 region has 15 residues. Trimming took 0 bases from V and 4 from J, leaving 14 bases between them. CDR1 is SGDLS, CDR2 YYNGEE, per germline. The entire variable domain, with the rest obtained from reference TRBV9 and TRBJ2-7, is as follows: DSGVTQTPKHLITATGQRVTLRCSPRSGDLSVYWYQQSLDQGLQFLIQYYNGEERAKGNILERFSAQQFPDLHSELNLSSLELGDSALYFCASSVDASRSYEQYFGPGTRLTVT.

This clonotype was recorded a few times. This chain uses TRBV14 with TRBJ2-1, with TRBD2 as a possible D gene (6 bases). Germline assignment: CDR1 SGHDN and CDR2 FVKESK. The germline V and J ends were trimmed by 4 bases and 5 bases, with 9 bases remaining between them. The CDR3 runs 13 residues. CDR3 amino acids: CASSPDYNNEQFF. The CDR3 nucleotides read TGTGCCAGCAGCCCGGACTACAACAATGAGCAGTTCTTC.

This clonotype has a handful of counts. The chain uses TRBV6-2 or TRBV6-3 and TRBJ1-1; D is unclear. Germline V CDR1 and CDR2: MNHEY, SVGEGT. V gave up 2 bases and J gave up 2 bases, with 18 bases separating them. The CDR3 spans 17 residues. This CDR3 reads CASSYDGNSEVNTEAFF. The CDR3 nucleotides read TGTGCCAGCAGTTACGACGGGAACTCAGAGGTTAACACTGAAGCTTTCTTT.

This clonotype was seen more than once but under ten times. The chain has TRBV5-1 and TRBJ1-6, with D possibly matching TRBD1 (5 bases). The germline gives CDR1 SGHRS, CDR2 YFSETQ. CDR3 size: 13 residues. V gave up 3 bases and J gave up 7 bases, with 8 bases separating them. The CDR3 protein is CASSSYRNSPLHF. In DNA form, the CDR3 reads TGCGCCAGCAGCTCTTACAGGAATTCACCCCTCCACTTT. The full variable domain, completed using reference TRBV5-1 and TRBJ1-6, is KAGVTQTPRYLIKTRGQQVTLSCSPISGHRSVSWYQQTPGQGLQFLFEYFSETQRNKGNFPGRFSGRQFSNSRSEMNVSTLELGDSALYLCASSSYRNSPLHFGNGTRLTVT.

This clonotype was observed a handful of times. The gene calls are TRBV7-9 and TRBJ1-2; D might be TRBD1 (5 bases). V was cut by 3 bases and J by 0 bases, with 17 bases left in between. This CDR3 has 17 amino acids. Germline lookup yields CDR1 SEHNR and CDR2 FQNEAQ (reference sequence). CDR3 protein: CASSFTPGRDPNYGYTF. For the CDR3, the DNA is TGTGCCAGCAGCTTTACCCCCGGGCGGGACCCTAACTATGGCTACACCTTC.

This clonotype has just a few counts. This chain joins TRBV3-1 and TRBJ1-5; D is unclear. Germline V gene sequence: CDR1 LGHDT, CDR2 YNNKEL (reference sequence). The ends were cut back, 3 bases at V and 0 bases at J, with 9 bases in the middle. The CDR3 contains 15 residues. CDR3 sequence reads: CASSHPIYSNQPQHF. In DNA, the CDR3 is TGTGCCAGCAGCCACCCGATTTATAGCAATCAGCCCCAGCATTTT.

This clonotype was seen many times. The CDR3 spells CASSWEKGSPYNEQFF. The DNA for the CDR3 is TGTGCCAGCAGCTGGGAAAAAGGGTCCCCCTACAATGAGCAGTTCTTC. V usage is TRBV5-6 and J usage is TRBJ2-1; D gene uncertain. Germline loops: CDR1 SGHDT, CDR2 YYEEEE. This CDR3 spans 16 amino acids. V lost 3 bases and J lost 2, with 15 bases in between.

CDR3 bases: TGTGCCAGCAGCCCGAAGCCGGGGGGCTACACCTTC. Translated: CASSPKPGGYTF. The chain uses TRBV7-2 and TRBJ1-2; D gene ambiguous. Germline CDR1 is SGHTA and CDR2 is FQGNSA. Trimming removed 5 bases at V and 8 bases at J, with 12 bases between. This CDR3 is built from 12 residues.

The genes are TRBV5-1 and TRBJ2-2; 10 bases match TRBD1. With V trimmed by 4 bases and J by 3 bases, 6 bases remained unmatched. CDR3 length: 16 residues. Germline V gene sequence: CDR1 SGHRS, CDR2 YFSETQ. CDR3 in amino acids: CASSEDRGKHTGELFF. In DNA form, the CDR3 reads TGCGCCAGCAGCGAGGACAGGGGGAAACACACCGGGGAGCTGTTTTTT.

CDR3 in DNA: TGTGCCAGCAGCTTTGGGATTACAGGGGGTTACGAGCAGTACGTC. Amino acids: CASSFGITGGYEQYV. This sequence joins TRBV11-2 and TRBJ2-7, with 8 nucleotides matching TRBD1. The CDR3 runs to 15 residues. Trimming cost V 3 bases and J 4 bases; bases outside gene matches: 8. Germline CDR1 is SGHAT and CDR2 is FQNNGV.

This clonotype has a handful of counts. The chain uses TRBV6-2 or TRBV6-3 and TRBJ1-5; D perhaps matches TRBD1 (6 bases). The CDR3 is made up of 15 amino acids. V lost 6 bases and J lost 1, with 13 bases in between. The germline V gene has CDR1 MNHEY and CDR2 SVGEGT. The CDR3 DNA is TGTGCCAGCAGGCAGGGGAAAGGAAGCAATCAGCCCCAGCATTTT. This encodes CASRQGKGSNQPQHF.

The rearrangement links TRBV7-6 to TRBJ2-7; no clear D gene. The V and J ends lost 1 base and 3 bases respectively, with 10 bases between them. The CDR3 is made up of 14 amino acids. Looked up from germline, CDR1 is SGHVS and CDR2 is FNYEAQ. In nucleotides, the CDR3 is TGTGCCAGCAGCTTAGATTTGTTGCACTACGAGCAGTACTTC. Its translation: CASSLDLLHYEQYF.

There are many counts of this clonotype. The chain has TRBV11-2 and TRBJ2-5, with D possibly matching TRBD1 (6 bases). CDR3 length: 13 residues. The germline CDR1 and CDR2 sequences are SGHAT and FQNNGV. V lost 5 bases and J 4 bases, leaving 11 bases between the germline ends. As DNA, the CDR3 is TGTGCCAGCAGCGAACAGGGCCGAGAGACCCAGTACTTC. It specifies CASSEQGRETQYF.

This clonotype occurred a few times. This sequence joins TRBV11-2 and TRBJ2-4; D possibly corresponds to TRBD2 (6 bases). Germline loops: CDR1 SGHAT, CDR2 FQNNGV. V gave up 4 bases and J gave up 6 bases, with 13 bases separating them. The CDR3 is 14 residues long. The CDR3 nucleotides are TGTGCCAGCAGCTCGCGTGGGGGGAGAAACATTCAGTACTTC. Translating gives CASSSRGGRNIQYF.

Ten or more counts support this clonotype. The CDR3 is CASSFSDGYEQYF. In nucleotides, the CDR3 is TGTGCCAGCAGTTTCTCGGACGGCTACGAGCAGTACTTC. The chain uses TRBV27 and TRBJ2-7, with D unresolved. Germline-derived CDR1 and CDR2 are MNHEY and SMNVEV (reference sequence). CDR3 size: 13 residues. Between the trimmed V and J ends, which lost 3 bases and 3 bases, there was a span of 9 bases.

CDR3 sequence: CASSEFSGFDGYTF. Here the CDR3 DNA reads TGTGCCAGCAGTGAGTTCTCGGGTTTTGATGGCTACACCTTC. The chain combines TRBV25-1 with TRBJ1-2; D not certain. CDR3 size: 14 residues. CDR1 and CDR2 (germline): MGHDK, SYGVNS. The V and J ends lost 3 bases and 6 bases respectively, with 14 bases between them.

The chain joins TRBV9 to TRBJ2-1, with D tentatively TRBD2 (5 bases). The CDR3 extends over 16 amino acids. Germline CDR1 SGDLS, CDR2 YYNGEE. Trimming left V 4 bases short and J 2 bases short, with 16 bases between. The CDR3 here is CASSPGNKRAYNEQFF. The CDR3 DNA reads TGTGCCAGCAGCCCGGGGAACAAAAGGGCCTACAATGAGCAGTTCTTC. Drawing the rest from reference TRBV9 and TRBJ2-1, the complete variable domain is DSGVTQTPKHLITATGQRVTLRCSPRSGDLSVYWYQQSLDQGLQFLIQYYNGEERAKGNILERFSAQQFPDLHSELNLSSLELGDSALYFCASSPGNKRAYNEQFFGPGTRLTVL.

The chain has TRBV24-1 and TRBJ1-5; unclear D gene. Trimming shortened V by 6 bases and J by 3 bases, and 14 bases separated the two germline ends. Germline assignment: CDR1 KGHDR and CDR2 SFDVKD. CDR3 length: 15 amino acids. This CDR3 is CATSFIESDNQPQHF. Written as DNA, the CDR3 is TGTGCCACCAGTTTTATAGAGTCAGACAATCAGCCCCAGCATTTT.

This clonotype was detected a few times. The chain combines TRBV15 with TRBJ1-1; D is perhaps TRBD1 (5 bases). V shed 3 bases and J shed 4 bases, with 9 bases lying between them. The CDR3 totals 13 residues. The germline CDR1 and CDR2 sequences are LNHNV and YYDKDF (reference sequence). Here the CDR3 DNA reads TGTGCCACCAGCAGGGGACCTGGCACTGAAGCTTTCTTT. It is translated as CATSRGPGTEAFF.

This clonotype was seen a handful of times. The J gene is TRBJ1-1, the V gene TRBV6-5; D is uncertain. The CDR3 consists of 14 residues. Per germline, CDR1 MNHEY and CDR2 SVGAGI. V was cut by 0 bases and J by 0 bases, with 5 bases left in between. CDR3 sequence: CASSYSAMNTEAFF. The CDR3 bases are TGTGCCAGCAGTTACTCGGCGATGAACACTGAAGCTTTCTTT.

The CDR3 DNA reads TGCGCCAGCAGCTCCCTTCAGACAGGGTTCCAAGAGACCCAGTACTTC. As protein: CASSSLQTGFQETQYF. The chain employs TRBV5-1 and TRBJ2-5, with TRBD1 matching 7 bases. Germline trimming cut 3 bases from V and 1 base from J; bases unmatched to any gene: 9. The length of the CDR3 is 16 residues. Germline V gene lookup returns CDR1 SGHRS and CDR2 YFSETQ.

The J gene is TRBJ1-1, the V gene TRBV12-3 or TRBV12-4, with D unclear. Trimming stripped 5 bases from V and 0 bases from J, with 7 bases between. CDR3 length equals 13 residues. DNA of the CDR3: TGTGCCAGCAGTCCCAATATGAACACTGAAGCTTTCTTT. It codes for CASSPNMNTEAFF.

The chain employs TRBV20-1 and TRBJ1-4; no clear D. Germline CDR1 and CDR2: DFQATT and SNEGSKA (reference sequence). V lost 0 bases and J 2 bases, leaving 4 bases between the germline ends. The CDR3 is 13 residues long. The CDR3 DNA reads as TGCAGTGCTAGAGAGGGGACTAATGAAAAACTGTTTTTT. This sequence encodes CSAREGTNEKLFF.

The sample holds a few counts of this clonotype. The V and J genes are TRBV19 and TRBJ2-7; no clear D. This CDR3 has 14 amino acids. The germline gives CDR1 LNHDA, CDR2 SQIVND (reference sequence). V lost 5 bases, J lost 0 bases, and 11 bases lay in between. Here the CDR3 DNA reads TGTGCCAGTAGTTCGGGCACGACCTCCTACGAGCAGTACTTC. This translates into CASSSGTTSYEQYF.

This clonotype was recorded at least ten times. The J gene is TRBJ2-1, the V gene TRBV7-6; TRBD2 is a possible D gene (6 bases). In germline, CDR1 is SGHVS, CDR2 FNYEAQ. This CDR3 is 13 amino acids long. V lost 5 bases and J lost 7, with 12 bases in between. The CDR3 DNA sequence: TGTGCCAGCAGCGCCGGGACTCAAAATGAGCAGTTCTTC. As protein: CASSAGTQNEQFF.

V is TRBV28 and J is TRBJ2-1, with D unresolved. The CDR3 runs to 14 residues. The germline V gene has CDR1 MDHEN and CDR2 SYDVKM. Trimming removed 10 bases at V and 6 bases at J, with 19 bases between. CDR3 sequence: CAMQPPGRSNEQFF. The CDR3 region has the DNA TGTGCCATGCAGCCCCCCGGGCGGAGCAATGAGCAGTTCTTC.